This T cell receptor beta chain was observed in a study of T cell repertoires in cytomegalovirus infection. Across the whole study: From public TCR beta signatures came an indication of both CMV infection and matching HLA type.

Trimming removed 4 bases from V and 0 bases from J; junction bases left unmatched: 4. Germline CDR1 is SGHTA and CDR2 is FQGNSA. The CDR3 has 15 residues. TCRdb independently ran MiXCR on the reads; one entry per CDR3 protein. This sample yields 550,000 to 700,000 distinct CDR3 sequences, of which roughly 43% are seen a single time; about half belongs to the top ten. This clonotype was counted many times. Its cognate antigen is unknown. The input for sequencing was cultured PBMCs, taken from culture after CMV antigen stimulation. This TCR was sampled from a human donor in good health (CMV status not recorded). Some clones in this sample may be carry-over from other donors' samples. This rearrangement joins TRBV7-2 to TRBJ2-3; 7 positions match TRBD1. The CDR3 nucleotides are TGTGCCAGCAGCTCAACAGGGGCGAGCACAGATACGCAGTATTTT. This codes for CASSSTGASTDTQYF.